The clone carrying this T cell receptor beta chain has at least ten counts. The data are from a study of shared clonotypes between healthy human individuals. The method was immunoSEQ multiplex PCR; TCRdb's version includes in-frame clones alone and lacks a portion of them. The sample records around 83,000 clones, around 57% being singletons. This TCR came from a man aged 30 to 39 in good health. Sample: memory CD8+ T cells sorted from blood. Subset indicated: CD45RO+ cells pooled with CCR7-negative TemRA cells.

The CDR3, as DNA: TGTGCCAGCTCAGGGACACCAGGCAATCAGCCCCAGCATTTT. This encodes CASSGTPGNQPQHF. The chain employs TRBV7-8 and TRBJ1-5, with D possibly being TRBD1 (6 bases). CDR3 length: 14 amino acids. Germline assignment: CDR1 SGHVS and CDR2 FQNEAQ. V was shortened by 8 bases and J by 2 bases, with 13 bases between the two germline ends.